Here is one T cell receptor (beta chain) with its context. Its antigen is undetermined. Libraries were prepared by immunoSEQ multiplex PCR; TCRdb keeps only in-frame clonotypes and omits some of them. The data show approximately 170,000 clones, with over 90% seen just once and around 4% held by the top ten. This record comes from a study of T cell responses to AZD1222 COVID-19 vaccine. Study conclusions and caveats: Repertoire sampling happened only post peak T cell response. Clonal diversity may have been underestimated in mostly white British donors. Mapped onto spike, vaccine-associated CD4 TCRs spanned it and were dominant at 160-218 and 743-854.

Germline CDR1 reads SGHRS; CDR2 reads YFSETQ. V lost 3 bases to trimming and J lost 0 bases; unmatched junction nucleotides: 8. This CDR3 has 17 amino acids. The rearrangement joins TRBV5-1 to TRBJ2-2; TRBD1 agrees at 7 bases. The source was peripheral blood, collected on day 0 of AZD1222 vaccination. This TCR derives from an adult in good health. CDR3 in DNA: TGCGCCAGCAGCTACCGACCGGGACAGACGAACACCGGGGAGCTGTTTTTT. Protein: CASSYRPGQTNTGELFF.